This T cell receptor beta chain derives from a study of T cells in Graves' hyperthyroidism and ophthalmopathy. Study-level findings and limits: Separation of ophthalmopathy from stable hyperthyroidism was achieved by a 13 V-J model.

As to this clonotype: What it binds is not known.

The CDR3 regions of TCR beta were amplified from RNA transcripts. A set of HTBI primers served as the primers for a first-round RT-PCR of the TCR CDR3. TCRdb independently ran MiXCR on the multiplex PCR reads; one entry per CDR3 protein. The table lists around 760,000 distinct CDR3 sequences, approximately 36% of them singletons. Germline V gene data show CDR1 as SGHVS and CDR2 as FQNEAQ. V lost 4 bases and J lost 4; bases outside the gene matches: 4. The CDR3 runs 14 residues. Stable disease denoted Graves' hyperthyroidism without ophthalmopathy progression within 18 months. Newly diagnosed hyperthyroidism patients aged 18 to 65 years had disease lasting under 2 months. Each diagnosis was grounded in clinical symptoms, serum thyroxine and TRAb, thyroid ultrasound, and orbital computed tomography.

V usage is TRBV7-8 and J usage is TRBJ2-3; 8 bases match TRBD1. The sequenced sample consisted of blood. The receptor's source is a woman aged 35 to 49 with Graves' hyperthyroidism. This CDR3 reads CASSSGQEADTQYF. In DNA, the CDR3 is TGTGCCAGCAGCTCGGGACAGGAGGCAGATACGCAGTATTTT.